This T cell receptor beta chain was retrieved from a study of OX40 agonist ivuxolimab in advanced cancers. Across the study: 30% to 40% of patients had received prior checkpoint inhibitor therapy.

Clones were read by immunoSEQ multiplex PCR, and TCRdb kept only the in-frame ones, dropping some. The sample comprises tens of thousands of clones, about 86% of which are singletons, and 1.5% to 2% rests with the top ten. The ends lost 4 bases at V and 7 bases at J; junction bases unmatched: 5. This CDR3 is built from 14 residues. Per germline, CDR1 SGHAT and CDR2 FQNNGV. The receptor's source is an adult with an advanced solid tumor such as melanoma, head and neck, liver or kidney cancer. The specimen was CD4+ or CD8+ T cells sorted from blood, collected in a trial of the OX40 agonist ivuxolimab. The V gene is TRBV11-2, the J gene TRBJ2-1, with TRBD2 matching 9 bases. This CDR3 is CASSSLSGRNEQFF. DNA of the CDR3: TGTGCCAGCAGCTCCCTTAGCGGGAGAAATGAGCAGTTCTTC. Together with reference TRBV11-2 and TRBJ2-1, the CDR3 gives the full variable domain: EAGVAQSPRYKIIEKRQSVAFWCNPISGHATLYWYQQILGQGPKLLIQFQNNGVVDDSQLPKDRFSAERLKGVDSTLKIQPAKLEDSAVYLCASSSLSGRNEQFFGPGTRLTVL.